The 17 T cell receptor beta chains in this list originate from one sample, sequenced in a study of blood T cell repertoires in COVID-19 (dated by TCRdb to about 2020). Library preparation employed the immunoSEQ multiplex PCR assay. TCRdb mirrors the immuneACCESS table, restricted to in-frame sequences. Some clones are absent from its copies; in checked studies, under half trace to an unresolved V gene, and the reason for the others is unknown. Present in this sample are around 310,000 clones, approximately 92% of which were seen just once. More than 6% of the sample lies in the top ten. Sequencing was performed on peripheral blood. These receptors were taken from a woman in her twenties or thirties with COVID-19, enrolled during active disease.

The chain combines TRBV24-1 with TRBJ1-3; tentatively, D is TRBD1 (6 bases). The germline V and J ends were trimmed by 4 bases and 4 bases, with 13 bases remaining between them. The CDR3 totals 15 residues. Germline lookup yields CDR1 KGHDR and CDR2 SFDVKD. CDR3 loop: CATSDSAGAGNTIYF. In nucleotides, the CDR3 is TGTGCCACCAGTGACTCCGCGGGGGCCGGAAACACCATATATTTT.

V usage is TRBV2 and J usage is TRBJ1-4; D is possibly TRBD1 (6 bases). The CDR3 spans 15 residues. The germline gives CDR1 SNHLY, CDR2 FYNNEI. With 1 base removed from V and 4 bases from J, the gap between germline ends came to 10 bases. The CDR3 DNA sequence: TGTGCCAGCAGTGAAGGACAGGCGAATAATGAAAAACTGTTTTTT. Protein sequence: CASSEGQANNEKLFF.

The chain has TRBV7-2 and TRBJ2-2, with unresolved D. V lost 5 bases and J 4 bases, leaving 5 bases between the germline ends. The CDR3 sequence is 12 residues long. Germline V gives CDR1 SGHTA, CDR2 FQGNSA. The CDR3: CASSPTTGELFF. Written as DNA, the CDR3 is TGTGCCAGCAGCCCTACCACCGGGGAGCTGTTTTTT. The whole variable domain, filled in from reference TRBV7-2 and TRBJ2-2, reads GAGVSQSPSNKVTEKGKDVELRCDPISGHTALYWYRQSLGQGLEFLIYFQGNSAPDKSGLPSDRFSAERTGGSVSTLTIQRTQQEDSAVYLCASSPTTGELFFGEGSRLTVL.

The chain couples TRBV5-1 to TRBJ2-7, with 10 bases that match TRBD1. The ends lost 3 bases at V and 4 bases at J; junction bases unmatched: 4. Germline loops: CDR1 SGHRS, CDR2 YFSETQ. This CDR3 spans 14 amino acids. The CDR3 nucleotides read TGCGCCAGCAGCTCCGACAGGGGGCGGTACGAGCAGTACTTC. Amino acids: CASSSDRGRYEQYF.

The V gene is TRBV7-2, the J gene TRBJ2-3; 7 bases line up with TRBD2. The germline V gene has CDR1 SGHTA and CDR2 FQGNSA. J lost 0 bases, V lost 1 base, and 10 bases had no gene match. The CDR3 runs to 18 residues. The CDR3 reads CASSLEVSGYSSTDTQYF. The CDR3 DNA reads TGTGCCAGCAGCTTAGAGGTTAGCGGGTATTCTAGCACAGATACGCAGTATTTT. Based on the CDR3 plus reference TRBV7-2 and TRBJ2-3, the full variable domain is GAGVSQSPSNKVTEKGKDVELRCDPISGHTALYWYRQSLGQGLEFLIYFQGNSAPDKSGLPSDRFSAERTGGSVSTLTIQRTQQEDSAVYLCASSLEVSGYSSTDTQYFGPGTRLTVL.

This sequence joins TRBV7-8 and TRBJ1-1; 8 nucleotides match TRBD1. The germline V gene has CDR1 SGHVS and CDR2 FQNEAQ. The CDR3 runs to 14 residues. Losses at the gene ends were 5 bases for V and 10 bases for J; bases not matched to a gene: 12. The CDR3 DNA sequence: TGTGCCAGCAGCCCGAGACAGGGGTGGGCCGGAGCTTTCTTT. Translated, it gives CASSPRQGWAGAFF.

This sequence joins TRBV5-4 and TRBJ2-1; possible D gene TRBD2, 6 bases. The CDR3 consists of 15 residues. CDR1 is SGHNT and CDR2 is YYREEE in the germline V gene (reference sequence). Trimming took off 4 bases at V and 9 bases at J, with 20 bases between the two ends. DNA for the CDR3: TGTGCCAGCAGCGAGGGACTTGGGGCCTCTCGTGAGCAGTTCTTC. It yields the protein CASSEGLGASREQFF.

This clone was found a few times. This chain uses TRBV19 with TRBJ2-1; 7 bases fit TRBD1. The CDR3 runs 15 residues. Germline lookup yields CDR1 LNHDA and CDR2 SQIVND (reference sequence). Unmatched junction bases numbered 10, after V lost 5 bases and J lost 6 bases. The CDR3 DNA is TGTGCCAGTAGTTTCAGGGAAACAGGGGTCAATGAGCAGTTCTTC. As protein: CASSFRETGVNEQFF.

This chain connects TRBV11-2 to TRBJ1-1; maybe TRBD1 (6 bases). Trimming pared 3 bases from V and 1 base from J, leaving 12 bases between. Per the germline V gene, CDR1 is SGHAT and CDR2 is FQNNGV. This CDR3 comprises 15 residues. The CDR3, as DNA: TGTGCCAGCAGCTTCAGGGGTATGAAGAACACTGAAGCTTTCTTT. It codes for CASSFRGMKNTEAFF.

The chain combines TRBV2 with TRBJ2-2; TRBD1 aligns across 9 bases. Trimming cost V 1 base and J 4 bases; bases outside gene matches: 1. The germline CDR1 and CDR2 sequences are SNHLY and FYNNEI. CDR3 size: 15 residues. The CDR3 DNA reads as TGTGCCAGCAGTGAAGAGACAGGGGGCACCGGGGAGCTGTTTTTT. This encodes CASSEETGGTGELFF.

The CDR3 protein is CASTLRGTTEAFF. The CDR3, as DNA: TGTGCCAGCACCCTCAGGGGAACCACTGAAGCTTTCTTT. The chain uses TRBV28 and TRBJ1-1, with D perhaps TRBD1 (6 bases). The length of the CDR3 is 13 residues. Trimming removed 7 bases from V and 4 bases from J, with 13 bases in between. CDR1 is MDHEN, CDR2 SYDVKM, per germline.

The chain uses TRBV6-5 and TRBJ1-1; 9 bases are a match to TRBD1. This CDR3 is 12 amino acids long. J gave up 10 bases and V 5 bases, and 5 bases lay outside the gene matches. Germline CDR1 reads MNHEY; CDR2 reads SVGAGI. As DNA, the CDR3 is TGTGCCAGCAGTCCGGGACAGGGAGTAGCTTTCTTT. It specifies CASSPGQGVAFF.

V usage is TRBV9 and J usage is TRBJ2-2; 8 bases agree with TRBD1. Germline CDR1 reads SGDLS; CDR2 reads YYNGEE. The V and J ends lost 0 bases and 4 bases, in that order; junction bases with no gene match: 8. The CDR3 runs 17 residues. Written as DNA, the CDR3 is TGTGCCAGCAGCGTAGATCCAGGGGGCGCCGGCACCGGGGAGCTGTTTTTT. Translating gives CASSVDPGGAGTGELFF.

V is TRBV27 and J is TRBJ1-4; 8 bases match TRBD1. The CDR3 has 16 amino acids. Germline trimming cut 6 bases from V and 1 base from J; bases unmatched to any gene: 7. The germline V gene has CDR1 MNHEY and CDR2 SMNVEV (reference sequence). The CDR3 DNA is TGTGCCAGCAGAAAGTCCACAGGGGGAACTAATGAAAAACTGTTTTTT. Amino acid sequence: CASRKSTGGTNEKLFF.

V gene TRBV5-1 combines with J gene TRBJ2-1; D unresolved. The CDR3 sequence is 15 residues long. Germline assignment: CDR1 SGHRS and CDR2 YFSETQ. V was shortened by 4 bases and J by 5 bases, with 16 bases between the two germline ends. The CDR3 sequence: CASSPLVYAHNEQFF. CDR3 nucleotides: TGCGCCAGCAGCCCATTAGTCTACGCCCACAATGAGCAGTTCTTC.

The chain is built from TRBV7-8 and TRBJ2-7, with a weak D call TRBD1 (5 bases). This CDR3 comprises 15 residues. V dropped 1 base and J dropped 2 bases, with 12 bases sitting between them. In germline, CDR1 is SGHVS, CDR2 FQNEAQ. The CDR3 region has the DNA TGTGCCAGCAGCTTAGAAGGCAGGGCAACCTACGAGCAGTACTTC. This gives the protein CASSLEGRATYEQYF.

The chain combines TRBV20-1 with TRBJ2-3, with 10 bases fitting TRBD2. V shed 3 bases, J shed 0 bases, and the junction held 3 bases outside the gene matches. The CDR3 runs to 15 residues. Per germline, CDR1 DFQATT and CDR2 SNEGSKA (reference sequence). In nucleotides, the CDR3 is TGCAGTGCTAGTCTGACTAGCGGGAGCACAGATACGCAGTATTTT. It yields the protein CSASLTSGSTDTQYF.